This T cell receptor beta chain comes out of a study of blood T cell repertoires in COVID-19. Overall study: Acute and convalescent COVID-19 samples came from the United States, Italy and Spain. T cells, B-cell-depleted T cells, or PBMCs supplied cDNA or gDNA.

Looked up from germline, CDR1 is SNHLY and CDR2 is FYNNEI. V lost 6 bases, J lost 7 bases, and 3 bases stayed unmatched. This CDR3 has 12 residues. Original processing notes: Scientists estimated how many nucleated cells there were by amplifying reference gene primers. The table came from immunoSEQ multiplex PCR; TCRdb's copy has only in-frame clones and leaves some out. V and J calls and clone size are those listed in that table; D and trimming were worked out from the DNA. The table shows approximately 40,000 clones, with roughly 84% occurring only once. The V gene is TRBV2, the J gene TRBJ1-2, with 9 bases fitting TRBD1. The sequence came from a human donor in a cohort sampled during active COVID-19. Sequencing used peripheral blood. Written as DNA, the CDR3 is TGTGCCAGCAGATGGACAGGGGCTGGCTACACCTTC. Translated, it gives CASRWTGAGYTF.